A single sample is the source of the 4 T cell receptor beta chains below, sequenced in a study of identical twins. In TCRdb, the 5' RACE reads were re-called with MiXCR into one record per CDR3 protein. The sample has under 900,000 distinct CDR3 sequences; 10% to 15% are singletons. The data also belong to a second study, concerning yellow fever vaccine responses in identical twins.

The source material was PBMCs. The origin of the receptors is a woman aged 18 to 35 in good health.

This clonotype was counted ten times or more. J is TRBJ1-4 and V is TRBV5-1; 7 bases map to TRBD1. This CDR3 contains 14 residues. V shed 3 bases and J 6 bases; nucleotides not matched to a gene: 5. Germline values: CDR1 SGHRS, CDR2 YFSETQ. The CDR3 is CASSSNRGYEKLFF. CDR3 nucleotide sequence: TGCGCCAGCAGCTCTAACAGGGGTTATGAAAAACTGTTTTTT.

V usage is TRBV3-1 and J usage is TRBJ2-1, with 10 bases fitting TRBD2. The CDR3 loop spans 16 amino acids. The J segment lost 5 bases and the V segment lost 4 bases, leaving 8 bases of the junction unmatched. Germline values: CDR1 LGHDT, CDR2 YNNKEL (reference sequence). The CDR3 loop reads CASSRNPGLANNEQFF. The CDR3 DNA reads TGTGCCAGCAGCCGGAACCCGGGACTAGCGAACAATGAGCAGTTCTTC.

This clonotype has a handful of counts. The chain joins TRBV7-9 to TRBJ1-2; 10 nucleotides align to TRBD1. The length of the CDR3 is 15 residues. Germline V CDR1 and CDR2: SEHNR, FQNEAQ (reference sequence). V lost 5 bases and J lost 6; bases outside the gene matches: 9. CDR3 sequence (DNA): TGTGCCAGCAGCCACCGGGACAGGGGATCGGATGGCTACACCTTC. Encoded protein: CASSHRDRGSDGYTF.

This clonotype was counted between two and nine times. The CDR3 is CATSESPGTPSYNEQFF. CDR3 bases: TGTGCCACCAGTGAGTCTCCCGGGACACCCTCCTACAATGAGCAGTTCTTC. The chain recombines TRBV24-1 with TRBJ2-1, with D maybe TRBD1 (6 bases). CDR3 length: 17 residues. The V end was cut by 4 bases, the J end by 0 bases, with 15 bases between. Germline V lookup: CDR1 KGHDR, CDR2 SFDVKD.